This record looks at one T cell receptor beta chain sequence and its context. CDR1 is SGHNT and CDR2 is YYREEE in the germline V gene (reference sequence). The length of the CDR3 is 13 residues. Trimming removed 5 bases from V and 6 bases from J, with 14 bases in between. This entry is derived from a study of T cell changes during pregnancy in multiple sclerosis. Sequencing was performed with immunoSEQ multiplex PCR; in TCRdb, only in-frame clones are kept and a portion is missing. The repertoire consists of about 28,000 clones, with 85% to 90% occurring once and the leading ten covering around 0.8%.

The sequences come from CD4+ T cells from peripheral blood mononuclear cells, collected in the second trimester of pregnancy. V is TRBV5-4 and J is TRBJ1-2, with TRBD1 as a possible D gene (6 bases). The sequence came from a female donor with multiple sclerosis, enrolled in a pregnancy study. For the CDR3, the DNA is TGTGCCAGCAGTCGGTTAGGGGGGGATGGCTACACCTTC. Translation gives CASSRLGGDGYTF. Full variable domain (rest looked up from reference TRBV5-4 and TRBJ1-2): ETGVTQSPTHLIKTRGQQVTLRCSSQSGHNTVSWYQQALGQGPQFIFQYYREEENGRGNFPPRFSGLQFPNYSSELNVNALELDDSALYLCASSRLGGDGYTFGSGTRLTVV.